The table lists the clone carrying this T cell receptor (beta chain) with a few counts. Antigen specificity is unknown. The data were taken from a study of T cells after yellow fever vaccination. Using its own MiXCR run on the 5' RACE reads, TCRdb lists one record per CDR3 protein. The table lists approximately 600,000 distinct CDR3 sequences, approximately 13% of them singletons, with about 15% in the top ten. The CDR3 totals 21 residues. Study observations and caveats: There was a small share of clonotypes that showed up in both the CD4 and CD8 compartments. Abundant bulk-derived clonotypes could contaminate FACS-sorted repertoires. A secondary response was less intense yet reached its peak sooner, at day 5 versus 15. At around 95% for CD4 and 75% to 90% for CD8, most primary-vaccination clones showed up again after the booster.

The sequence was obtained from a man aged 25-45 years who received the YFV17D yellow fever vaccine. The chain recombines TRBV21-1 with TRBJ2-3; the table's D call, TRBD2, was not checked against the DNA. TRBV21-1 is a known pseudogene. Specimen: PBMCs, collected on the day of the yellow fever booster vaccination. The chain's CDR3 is CASSKRSSGTSGRKSTDTQYF. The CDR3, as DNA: TGTGCCAGCAGCAAACGGAGTTCTGGGACTAGCGGGAGGAAGAGCACAGATACGCAGTATTTT.